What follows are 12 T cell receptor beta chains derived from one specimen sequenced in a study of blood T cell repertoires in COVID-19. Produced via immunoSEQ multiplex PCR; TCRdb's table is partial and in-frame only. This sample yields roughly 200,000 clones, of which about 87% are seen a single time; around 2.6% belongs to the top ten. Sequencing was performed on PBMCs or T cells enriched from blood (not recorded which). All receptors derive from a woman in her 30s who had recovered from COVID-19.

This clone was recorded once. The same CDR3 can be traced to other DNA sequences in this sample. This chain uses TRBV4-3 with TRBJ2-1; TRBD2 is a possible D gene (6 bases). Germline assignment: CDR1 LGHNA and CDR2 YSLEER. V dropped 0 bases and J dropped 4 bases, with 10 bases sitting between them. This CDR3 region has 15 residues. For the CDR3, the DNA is TGCGCCAGCAGCCAAGATCCCGGGGGTTACAATGAGCAGTTCTTC. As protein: CASSQDPGGYNEQFF.

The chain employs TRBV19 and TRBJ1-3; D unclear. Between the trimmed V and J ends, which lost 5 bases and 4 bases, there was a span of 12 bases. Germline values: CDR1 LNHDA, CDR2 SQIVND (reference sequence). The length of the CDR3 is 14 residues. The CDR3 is CASSRVGVGNTIYF. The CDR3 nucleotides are TGTGCCAGTAGTCGAGTCGGAGTAGGAAACACCATATATTTT.

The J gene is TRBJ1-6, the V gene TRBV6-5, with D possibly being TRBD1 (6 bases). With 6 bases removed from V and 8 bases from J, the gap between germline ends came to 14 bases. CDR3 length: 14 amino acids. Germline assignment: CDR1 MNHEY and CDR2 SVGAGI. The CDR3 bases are TGTGCCAGCAGGGGCACAGGGAGGGATTCACCCCTCCACTTT. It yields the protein CASRGTGRDSPLHF.

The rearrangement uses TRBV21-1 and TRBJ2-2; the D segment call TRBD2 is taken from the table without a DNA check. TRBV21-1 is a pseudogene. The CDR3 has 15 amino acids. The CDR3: CAGDLAGGPIGELFF. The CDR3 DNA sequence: TGTGCCGGGGATCTAGCGGGGGGGCCTATCGGGGAGCTGTTTTTT.

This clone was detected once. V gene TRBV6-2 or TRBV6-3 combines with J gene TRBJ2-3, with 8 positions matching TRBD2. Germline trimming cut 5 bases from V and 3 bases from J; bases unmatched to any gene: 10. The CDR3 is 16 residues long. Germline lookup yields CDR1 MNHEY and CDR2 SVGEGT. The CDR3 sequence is CASSDWLGGGTDTQYF. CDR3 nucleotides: TGTGCCAGCAGTGACTGGCTCGGGGGGGGAACAGATACGCAGTATTTT.

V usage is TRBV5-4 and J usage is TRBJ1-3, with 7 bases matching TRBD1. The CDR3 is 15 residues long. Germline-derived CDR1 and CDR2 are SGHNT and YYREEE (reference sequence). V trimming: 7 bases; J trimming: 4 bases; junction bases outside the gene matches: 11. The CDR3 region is CASGSMGQSGNTIYF. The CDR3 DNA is TGTGCCAGCGGTAGCATGGGACAGTCCGGAAACACCATATATTTT. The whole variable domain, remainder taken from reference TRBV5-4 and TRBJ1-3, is ETGVTQSPTHLIKTRGQQVTLRCSSQSGHNTVSWYQQALGQGPQFIFQYYREEENGRGNFPPRFSGLQFPNYSSELNVNALELDDSALYLCASGSMGQSGNTIYFGEGSWLTVV.

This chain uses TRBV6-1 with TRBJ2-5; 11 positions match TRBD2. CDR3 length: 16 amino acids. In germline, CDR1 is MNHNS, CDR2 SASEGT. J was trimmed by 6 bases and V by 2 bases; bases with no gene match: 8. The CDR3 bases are TGTGCCAGCAGTGAACCTAGCGGGGGGCCGAGTAAGACCCAGTACTTC. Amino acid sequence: CASSEPSGGPSKTQYF.

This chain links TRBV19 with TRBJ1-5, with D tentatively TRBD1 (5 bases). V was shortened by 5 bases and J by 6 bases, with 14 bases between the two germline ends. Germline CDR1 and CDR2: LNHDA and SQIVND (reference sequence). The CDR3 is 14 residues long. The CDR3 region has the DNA TGTGCCAGTAGTCTACAGCTGCAGGGTCAGCCCCAGCATTTT. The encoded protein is CASSLQLQGQPQHF.

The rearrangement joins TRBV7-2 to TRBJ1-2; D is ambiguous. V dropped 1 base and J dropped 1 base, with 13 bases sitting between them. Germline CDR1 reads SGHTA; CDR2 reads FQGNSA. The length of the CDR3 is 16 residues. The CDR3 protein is CASSLESGRINYGYTF. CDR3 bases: TGTGCCAGCAGCTTAGAGTCGGGGAGGATTAACTATGGCTACACCTTC. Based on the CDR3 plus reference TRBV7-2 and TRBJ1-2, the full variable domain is GAGVSQSPSNKVTEKGKDVELRCDPISGHTALYWYRQSLGQGLEFLIYFQGNSAPDKSGLPSDRFSAERTGGSVSTLTIQRTQQEDSAVYLCASSLESGRINYGYTFGSGTRLTVV.

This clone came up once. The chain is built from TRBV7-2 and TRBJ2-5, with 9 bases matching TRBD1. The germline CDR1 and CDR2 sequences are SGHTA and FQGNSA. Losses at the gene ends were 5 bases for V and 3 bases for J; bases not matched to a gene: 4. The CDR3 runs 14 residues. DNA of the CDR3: TGTGCCAGCAGCGACCGGGACAGGGAAGAGACCCAGTACTTC. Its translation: CASSDRDREETQYF.

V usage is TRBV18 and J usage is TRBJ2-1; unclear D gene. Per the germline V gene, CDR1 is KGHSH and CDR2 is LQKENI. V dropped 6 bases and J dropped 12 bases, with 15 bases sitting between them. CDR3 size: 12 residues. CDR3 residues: CASSLGSTVQFF. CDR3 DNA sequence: TGTGCCAGCTCCCTCGGTTCAACGGTGCAGTTCTTC.

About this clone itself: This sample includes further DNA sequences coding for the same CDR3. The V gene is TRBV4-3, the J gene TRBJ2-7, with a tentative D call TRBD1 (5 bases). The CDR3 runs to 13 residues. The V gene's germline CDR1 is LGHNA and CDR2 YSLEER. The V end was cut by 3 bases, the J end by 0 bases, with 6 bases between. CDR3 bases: TGCGCCAGCAGCCAGGACAACTCCTACGAGCAGTACTTC. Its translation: CASSQDNSYEQYF.